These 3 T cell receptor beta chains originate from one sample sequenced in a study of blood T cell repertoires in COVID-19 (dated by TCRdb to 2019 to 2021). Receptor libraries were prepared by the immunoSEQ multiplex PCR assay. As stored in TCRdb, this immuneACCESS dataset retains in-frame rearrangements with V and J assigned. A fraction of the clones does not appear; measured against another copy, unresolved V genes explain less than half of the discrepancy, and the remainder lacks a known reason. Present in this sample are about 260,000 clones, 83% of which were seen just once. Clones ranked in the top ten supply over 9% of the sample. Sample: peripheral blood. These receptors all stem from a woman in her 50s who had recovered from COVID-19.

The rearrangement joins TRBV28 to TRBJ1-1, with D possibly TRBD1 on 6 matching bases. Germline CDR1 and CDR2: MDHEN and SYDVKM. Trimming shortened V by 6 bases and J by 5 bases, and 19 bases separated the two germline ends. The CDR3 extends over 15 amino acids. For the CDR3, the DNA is TGTGCCAGCAGCCTCATGCTGGGGGCAGCTACTGAAGCTTTCTTT. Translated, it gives CASSLMLGAATEAFF.

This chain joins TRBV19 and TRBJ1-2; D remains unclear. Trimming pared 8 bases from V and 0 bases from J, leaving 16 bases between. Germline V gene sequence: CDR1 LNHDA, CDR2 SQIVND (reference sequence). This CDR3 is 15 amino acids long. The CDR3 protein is CASWGGKVANYGYTF. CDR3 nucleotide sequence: TGTGCCAGTTGGGGAGGTAAAGTGGCTAACTATGGCTACACCTTC.

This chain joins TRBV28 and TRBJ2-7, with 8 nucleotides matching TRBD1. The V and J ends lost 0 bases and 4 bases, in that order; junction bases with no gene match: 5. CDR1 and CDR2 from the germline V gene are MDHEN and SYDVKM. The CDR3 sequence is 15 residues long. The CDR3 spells CASSLWSGGEYEQYF. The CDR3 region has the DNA TGTGCCAGCAGTTTATGGTCAGGGGGCGAATACGAGCAGTACTTC. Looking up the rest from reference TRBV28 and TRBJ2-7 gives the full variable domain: DVKVTQSSRYLVKRTGEKVFLECVQDMDHENMFWYRQDPGLGLRLIYFSYDVKMKEKGDIPEGYSVSREKKERFSLILESASTNQTSMYLCASSLWSGGEYEQYFGPGTRLTVT.